Below, 13 T cell receptor beta chains from the same sample are listed, as sequenced in a study of T cells after yellow fever vaccination. TCRdb re-called the 5' RACE reads through MiXCR, storing one row per CDR3 protein. The data hold 250,000 to 300,000 distinct CDR3 sequences, with 10% to 15% observed a single time. The sequences come from CD4+ T cells sorted from PBMCs, collected 45 days after the yellow fever booster vaccination. The receptor source for this set is a man between 25 and 39 years old who received the YFV17D yellow fever vaccine.

The genes are TRBV5-1 and TRBJ1-2, with D uncertain. The CDR3 spans 14 residues. Trimming shortened V by 0 bases and J by 8 bases, and 14 bases separated the two germline ends. Germline loops: CDR1 SGHRS, CDR2 YFSETQ. The CDR3 coding sequence is TGCGCCAGCAGCTTGGCTGGCCATGGAGACGGCTACACCTTC. Protein product: CASSLAGHGDGYTF.

This clonotype has just a few counts. The chain links TRBV20-1 to TRBJ2-3, with no clear D. This CDR3 is built from 12 residues. The germline CDR1 and CDR2 sequences are DFQATT and SNEGSKA (reference sequence). The CDR3 region is CGWASGTDTQYF. DNA of the CDR3: TGCGGATGGGCGTCCGGCACAGATACGCAGTATTTT.

Worth noting for this clonotype: At one of its ends the junction is not consistent with the germline gene, which may arise from a read error. The chain combines TRBV12-3 or TRBV12-4 with TRBJ1-2; the D gene is possibly TRBD1 (6 bases). The CDR3 runs 11 residues. The CDR3 DNA reads TGTGCCAGCAGTTCGGGGGCAGAAGAGGCCTTC. Translated: CASSSGAEEAF.

This clonotype has more than one count but fewer than ten. The J gene is TRBJ1-2, the V gene TRBV20-1; 10 bases fit TRBD1. With 5 bases clipped from V and 2 bases from J, the junction kept 8 bases outside the gene matches. There are 15 residues in the CDR3. Germline CDR1 and CDR2: DFQATT and SNEGSKA (reference sequence). In nucleotides, the CDR3 is TGCAGTGCTCTCAATCGGGGACAGGGGAACTATGGCTACACCTTC. Translation gives CSALNRGQGNYGYTF.

The chain has TRBV7-2 and TRBJ2-2; 7 nucleotides agree with TRBD1. The CDR3 extends over 15 amino acids. Germline trimming cut 0 bases from V and 7 bases from J; bases unmatched to any gene: 5. Germline V gene lookup returns CDR1 SGHTA and CDR2 FQGNSA. The CDR3 bases are TGTGCCAGCAGCTTAGCAGACAGGGAAGGCGGGGAGCTGTTTTTT. It translates to CASSLADREGGELFF. The full variable domain, with the rest looked up from reference TRBV7-2 and TRBJ2-2, is GAGVSQSPSNKVTEKGKDVELRCDPISGHTALYWYRQSLGQGLEFLIYFQGNSAPDKSGLPSDRFSAERTGGSVSTLTIQRTQQEDSAVYLCASSLADREGGELFFGEGSRLTVL.

For this clonotype: A much bigger clone sits one base away, suggesting this may be a read error. The chain is built from TRBV4-2 and TRBJ2-1, with D unresolved. This CDR3 is 13 amino acids long. The V gene lost 3 bases and the J gene lost 6 bases, with 9 bases spanning the gap. CDR1 and CDR2 (germline): LGHNA, YNFKEQ. This chain's CDR3 is CASSQRKVNEQFF. Here the CDR3 DNA reads TGTGCCAGCAGCCAGAGGAAGGTCAATGAGCAGTTCTTC.

In this sample, this clonotype turned up many times. The V and J genes are TRBV4-3 and TRBJ2-3; D is undetermined. The CDR3 sequence is 14 residues long. The germline V gene encodes CDR1 LGHNA and CDR2 YSLEER. Trimming cost V 2 bases and J 2 bases, with 8 bases left between them. The CDR3 nucleotides read TGCGCCAGCAGCCAAATCGTTTCCACAGATACGCAGTATTTT. This encodes CASSQIVSTDTQYF.

This clonotype occurred a few times. The rearrangement joins TRBV3-1 to TRBJ2-1, with D tentatively TRBD2 (7 bases). This CDR3 is built from 16 residues. The germline V and J ends were trimmed by 10 bases and 7 bases, with 26 bases remaining between them. CDR1 and CDR2 from the germline V gene are LGHDT and YNNKEL (reference sequence). The DNA for the CDR3 is TGTGCCATTAGCACAGGGACCGGGCGGGAGAAGAATGAGCAGTTCTTC. Translation: CAISTGTGREKNEQFF.

This clonotype came up a few times. This rearrangement joins TRBV7-2 to TRBJ2-2, with 10 bases fitting TRBD2. Unmatched junction bases numbered 7, after V lost 7 bases and J lost 2 bases. Per the germline V gene, CDR1 is SGHTA and CDR2 is FQGNSA. The CDR3 is 16 residues long. This chain's CDR3 is CASTRGLAVNTGELFF. CDR3 bases: TGTGCCAGCACCCGAGGACTAGCGGTCAACACCGGGGAGCTGTTTTTT. The variable domain in full, with the rest retrieved from reference TRBV7-2 and TRBJ2-2, is GAGVSQSPSNKVTEKGKDVELRCDPISGHTALYWYRQSLGQGLEFLIYFQGNSAPDKSGLPSDRFSAERTGGSVSTLTIQRTQQEDSAVYLCASTRGLAVNTGELFFGEGSRLTVL.

This chain uses TRBV20-1 with TRBJ2-7; 7 positions agree with TRBD2. Looked up from germline, CDR1 is DFQATT and CDR2 is SNEGSKA (reference sequence). J was trimmed by 3 bases and V by 7 bases; bases with no gene match: 6. This CDR3 has 12 residues. For the CDR3, the DNA is TGCAGTGGGGCCTCGGGGGGCTACGAGCAGTACTTC. Its translation: CSGASGGYEQYF.

The chain employs TRBV7-9 and TRBJ2-5, with no clear D. Deletions cut 5 bases from V and 5 bases from J, with 9 bases between. This CDR3 has 12 residues. The V gene's germline CDR1 is SEHNR and CDR2 FQNEAQ (reference sequence). The CDR3 DNA reads TGTGCCAGCAGCGGCCCCGATGAGACCCAGTACTTC. Translated: CASSGPDETQYF.

This clonotype was seen only a few times. The V and J genes are TRBV11-1 and TRBJ2-1; 11 bases match TRBD2. CDR1 and CDR2 from the germline V gene are SGHAT and FQDESV (reference sequence). Unmatched junction bases numbered 16, after V lost 5 bases and J lost 4 bases. The CDR3 totals 19 residues. CDR3 sequence reads: CASSRNPTSGNVRYNEQFF. The CDR3 nucleotides read TGTGCCAGCAGCCGGAATCCGACTAGCGGGAACGTACGTTACAATGAGCAGTTCTTC.

The V and J genes are TRBV5-6 and TRBJ2-1; 8 bases are shared with TRBD2. The CDR3 runs to 16 residues. Germline V CDR1 and CDR2: SGHDT, YYEEEE. Trimming at V came to 0 bases and at J to 2 bases, leaving 4 bases not matched to a gene. The CDR3 sequence: CASSLGATSAYNEQFF. CDR3 coding DNA: TGTGCCAGCAGCTTGGGTGCGACTAGCGCCTACAATGAGCAGTTCTTC.